The next 25 T cell receptor beta chains were all read from a single sample in a study of blood T cell repertoires in COVID-19 (dated by TCRdb to 2020 to 2022). The library was prepared using the immunoSEQ multiplex PCR assay. Not all clones reach the TCRdb copy of this immuneACCESS table, which keeps in-frame sequences only. Checked studies attribute under half of the gap to unresolved V genes and leave the rest unexplained. Recorded for this sample are some 150,000 clones; around 84% of them occurred a single time. The ten largest clonotypes hold approximately 5% of the sample. Source material: peripheral blood. Receptors originate from a woman aged 50 to 65 with acute or convalescent COVID-19.

The chain carries TRBV18 and TRBJ1-4; TRBD1 aligns across 9 bases. V shed 4 bases, J shed 8 bases, and the junction held 5 bases outside the gene matches. The CDR3 is made up of 14 amino acids. Germline CDR1 KGHSH, CDR2 LQKENI. The CDR3 spells CASSRGTGSEKLFF. DNA for the CDR3: TGTGCCAGCTCACGCGGGACAGGGTCGGAAAAACTGTTTTTT.

This clone was seen only once. V and J are TRBV7-9 and TRBJ1-1, with TRBD1 as a possible D gene (5 bases). V lost 5 bases, J lost 8 bases, and 15 bases lay in between. This CDR3 comprises 13 residues. Germline CDR1 and CDR2: SEHNR and FQNEAQ (reference sequence). The CDR3 spells CASSTVGTSEAFF. The CDR3 nucleotides read TGTGCCAGCAGCACCGTAGGGACTTCCGAAGCTTTCTTT.

This clone has more than one count but fewer than ten. The chain joins TRBV11-1 to TRBJ1-1; D gene ambiguous. Germline CDR1 reads SGHAT; CDR2 reads FQDESV (reference sequence). This CDR3 is 14 amino acids long. V lost 1 base and J lost 2, with 8 bases in between. The DNA for the CDR3 is TGTGCCAGCAGCTTAGAGCAGGCCAACACTGAAGCTTTCTTT. This encodes CASSLEQANTEAFF.

The chain combines TRBV18 with TRBJ2-1; 8 bases map to TRBD1. This CDR3 comprises 16 residues. Losses at the gene ends were 3 bases for V and 6 bases for J; bases not matched to a gene: 10. Germline CDR1 is KGHSH and CDR2 is LQKENI. CDR3 sequence: CASSPGGDRGVNEQFF. The DNA of the CDR3 is TGTGCCAGCTCACCGGGGGGAGACAGGGGAGTCAATGAGCAGTTCTTC.

The chain links TRBV2 to TRBJ2-1; 10 nucleotides match TRBD2. Germline values: CDR1 SNHLY, CDR2 FYNNEI. The V and J ends lost 5 bases and 8 bases, in that order; junction bases with no gene match: 9. The CDR3 has 15 amino acids. This CDR3 is CASSHPSGGLDEQFF. The CDR3 DNA sequence: TGTGCCAGCAGTCATCCTAGCGGGGGTCTAGATGAGCAGTTCTTC.

This clone was observed once. The J gene is TRBJ1-2, the V gene TRBV28, with D possibly being TRBD1 (6 bases). With 10 bases removed from V and 4 bases from J, the gap between germline ends came to 19 bases. The CDR3 has 14 residues. CDR1 and CDR2 from the germline V gene are MDHEN and SYDVKM. The CDR3 DNA sequence: TGTGCCACTTCCCCGGACAGAGCGACCTATGGCTACACCTTC. Residues: CATSPDRATYGYTF.

This clone showed up many times. The V and J genes are TRBV19 and TRBJ1-1; unclear D gene. V shed 1 base and J shed 4 bases, with 10 bases lying between them. This CDR3 comprises 14 residues. Germline V lookup: CDR1 LNHDA, CDR2 SQIVND (reference sequence). CDR3 residues: CASSIGALSTEAFF. CDR3 in DNA: TGTGCCAGTAGTATAGGGGCCCTGAGCACTGAAGCTTTCTTT.

With respect to this clone: At the DNA level, this CDR3 is encoded by other sequences in the same sample as well. The chain has TRBV7-3 and TRBJ2-1; 9 nucleotides match TRBD2. With 5 bases clipped from V and 2 bases from J, the junction kept 4 bases outside the gene matches. Germline-derived CDR1 and CDR2 are SGHTA and FQGTGA. This CDR3 contains 15 residues. DNA of the CDR3: TGTGCCAGCAGCCTGACTAGCGGAGCCTACAATGAGCAGTTCTTC. Translating gives CASSLTSGAYNEQFF.

The V gene is TRBV5-6, the J gene TRBJ1-5; D is uncertain. V shed 2 bases and J shed 3 bases, with 9 bases lying between them. Per the germline V gene, CDR1 is SGHDT and CDR2 is YYEEEE. The CDR3 is 14 residues long. Here the CDR3 reads CASSLGRANQPQHF. The CDR3 coding sequence is TGTGCCAGCAGCTTAGGGAGGGCCAATCAGCCCCAGCATTTT.

The gene calls are TRBV27 and TRBJ1-4; D uncertain. The germline V gene has CDR1 MNHEY and CDR2 SMNVEV (reference sequence). Trimming removed 8 bases from V and 8 bases from J, with 15 bases in between. The CDR3 has 13 amino acids. The CDR3 region has the DNA TGTGCCAGCGGCCGGGCCGCGGGAGAAAAACTGTTTTTT. Translation: CASGRAAGEKLFF.

DNA for the CDR3: TGTGCCAGCAGTGGAGGAACAGGGGCCCTGAACACTGAAGCTTTCTTT. Translating gives CASSGGTGALNTEAFF. The chain joins TRBV6-1 to TRBJ1-1; 7 bases match TRBD1. Looked up from germline, CDR1 is MNHNS and CDR2 is SASEGT. CDR3 length: 16 residues. The J segment lost 0 bases and the V segment lost 4 bases, leaving 8 bases of the junction unmatched.

The V gene is TRBV6-1, the J gene TRBJ2-7; 8 bases agree with TRBD2. In germline, CDR1 is MNHNS, CDR2 SASEGT. The CDR3 consists of 17 residues. The ends lost 3 bases at V and 2 bases at J; junction bases unmatched: 12. The CDR3 reads CASSDTFTGLDAYEQYF. CDR3 in DNA: TGTGCCAGCAGTGATACCTTTACGGGACTAGATGCCTACGAGCAGTACTTC.

The chain recombines TRBV7-2 with TRBJ2-5; TRBD2 agrees at 11 bases. V shed 4 bases and J 2 bases; nucleotides not matched to a gene: 12. CDR3 length equals 18 residues. Germline V gene sequence: CDR1 SGHTA, CDR2 FQGNSA. The CDR3 reads CASSWGLAGGASQETQYF. The CDR3 DNA reads as TGTGCCAGCAGCTGGGGGCTAGCGGGGGGCGCGAGTCAAGAGACCCAGTACTTC.

V is TRBV3-1 (or the pseudogene TRBV3-2) and J is TRBJ1-2; 8 positions match TRBD1. CDR1 is LGHDT, CDR2 YNNKEL, per germline (reference sequence). The V and J ends lost 1 base and 6 bases, in that order; junction bases with no gene match: 7. The CDR3 contains 15 residues. The CDR3 loop is CASSQATTGVNGYTF. CDR3 in DNA: TGTGCCAGCAGCCAAGCAACGACAGGGGTCAATGGCTACACCTTC.

The V call is TRBV11-1, the J call TRBJ2-2; perhaps TRBD1 as D (6 bases). CDR1 and CDR2 (germline): SGHAT, FQDESV (reference sequence). With 5 bases removed from V and 2 bases from J, the gap between germline ends came to 15 bases. This CDR3 has 16 amino acids. The CDR3, as DNA: TGTGCCAGCAGCGTGGGGGTGGGGGCCAACACCGGGGAGCTGTTTTTT. Amino acids: CASSVGVGANTGELFF.

This rearrangement joins TRBV18 to TRBJ1-1; no definite D call. Germline-derived CDR1 and CDR2 are KGHSH and LQKENI. The CDR3 length is 13 residues. Trimming removed 4 bases at V and 5 bases at J, with 11 bases between. CDR3 residues: CASSLTEDTEAFF. CDR3 sequence (DNA): TGTGCCAGCTCACTCACGGAGGATACTGAAGCTTTCTTT.

V and J are TRBV9 and TRBJ1-5, with D uncertain. CDR3 length: 15 residues. Deletions cut 1 base from V and 2 bases from J, with 10 bases between. Germline CDR1 is SGDLS and CDR2 is YYNGEE. Here the CDR3 DNA reads TGTGCCAGCAGCGTAAGGACTTATGGCAATCAGCCCCAGCATTTT. It encodes CASSVRTYGNQPQHF.

The chain recombines TRBV4-1 with TRBJ1-1; no reliable D call. The V end was cut by 1 base, the J end by 0 bases, with 6 bases between. Germline V lookup: CDR1 MGHRA, CDR2 YSYEKL. This CDR3 contains 14 residues. The CDR3 loop is CASSQGEVNTEAFF. Written as DNA, the CDR3 is TGCGCCAGCAGCCAAGGGGAGGTGAACACTGAAGCTTTCTTT.

This chain connects TRBV6-5 to TRBJ2-7; 11 nucleotides line up with TRBD1. V was clipped by 2 bases and J by 1 base; unmatched bases: 4. CDR3 size: 16 residues. CDR1 MNHEY and CDR2 SVGAGI come from the germline V gene. CDR3 region: CASSYGGQGDSYEQYF. The CDR3 DNA sequence: TGTGCCAGCAGTTACGGGGGACAGGGGGATTCCTACGAGCAGTACTTC.

The rearrangement uses TRBV5-6 and TRBJ2-3; TRBD1 matches 7 bases. Germline V lookup: CDR1 SGHDT, CDR2 YYEEEE. V was clipped by 2 bases and J by 5 bases; unmatched bases: 5. The CDR3 consists of 14 residues. CDR3 in DNA: TGTGCCAGCAGCTTCGGACAGGTTAGAGATACGCAGTATTTT. Protein product: CASSFGQVRDTQYF.

This chain joins TRBV19 and TRBJ2-2, with a weak D call TRBD1 (8 bases). Germline CDR1 is LNHDA and CDR2 is SQIVND (reference sequence). The CDR3 length is 15 residues. The V gene lost 7 bases and the J gene lost 6 bases, with 18 bases spanning the gap. CDR3 sequence reads: CASTRGAGGPGELFF. The DNA of the CDR3 is TGTGCCAGTACCCGGGGGGCAGGGGGCCCCGGGGAGCTGTTTTTT.

A note on this clone: This sample also contains other DNA sequences that code for the same CDR3. This rearrangement joins TRBV9 to TRBJ2-1; TRBD2 aligns across 7 bases. Germline CDR1 and CDR2: SGDLS and YYNGEE. CDR3 length equals 16 residues. V shed 0 bases, J shed 4 bases, and the junction held 7 bases outside the gene matches. The CDR3 sequence: CASSVGGGGAYNEQFF. The CDR3 DNA is TGTGCCAGCAGCGTAGGGGGCGGGGGAGCGTACAATGAGCAGTTCTTC. Based on the CDR3 plus reference TRBV9 and TRBJ2-1, the full variable domain is DSGVTQTPKHLITATGQRVTLRCSPRSGDLSVYWYQQSLDQGLQFLIQYYNGEERAKGNILERFSAQQFPDLHSELNLSSLELGDSALYFCASSVGGGGAYNEQFFGPGTRLTVL.

There are a few counts of this clone. This chain joins TRBV6-6 and TRBJ1-5; a possible D gene is TRBD1 (5 bases). Germline assignment: CDR1 MNHNY and CDR2 SVGAGI (reference sequence). The CDR3 is 15 amino acids. V gave up 5 bases and J gave up 7 bases, with 18 bases separating them. For the CDR3, the DNA is TGTGCCAGCAGTCCACAGGTGGGGGGGTTGCAGCCCCAGCATTTT. Translation: CASSPQVGGLQPQHF.

The chain is built from TRBV7-9 and TRBJ2-3; 7 bases match TRBD1. Germline CDR1 SEHNR, CDR2 FQNEAQ (reference sequence). This CDR3 has 14 residues. With V trimmed by 7 bases and J by 4 bases, 8 bases remained unmatched. CDR3 DNA: TGTGCCAGCAAACTAGGGGGCGGGTCAGATACGCAGTATTTT. Residues: CASKLGGGSDTQYF.

The rearrangement links TRBV2 to TRBJ1-4, with unresolved D. Between the trimmed V and J ends, which lost 4 bases and 7 bases, there was a span of 10 bases. Germline CDR1 is SNHLY and CDR2 is FYNNEI. This CDR3 is 13 amino acids long. The CDR3 DNA reads as TGTGCCAGCAGTGTGGCAGAGGGTGAAAAACTGTTTTTT. Translating it yields CASSVAEGEKLFF.